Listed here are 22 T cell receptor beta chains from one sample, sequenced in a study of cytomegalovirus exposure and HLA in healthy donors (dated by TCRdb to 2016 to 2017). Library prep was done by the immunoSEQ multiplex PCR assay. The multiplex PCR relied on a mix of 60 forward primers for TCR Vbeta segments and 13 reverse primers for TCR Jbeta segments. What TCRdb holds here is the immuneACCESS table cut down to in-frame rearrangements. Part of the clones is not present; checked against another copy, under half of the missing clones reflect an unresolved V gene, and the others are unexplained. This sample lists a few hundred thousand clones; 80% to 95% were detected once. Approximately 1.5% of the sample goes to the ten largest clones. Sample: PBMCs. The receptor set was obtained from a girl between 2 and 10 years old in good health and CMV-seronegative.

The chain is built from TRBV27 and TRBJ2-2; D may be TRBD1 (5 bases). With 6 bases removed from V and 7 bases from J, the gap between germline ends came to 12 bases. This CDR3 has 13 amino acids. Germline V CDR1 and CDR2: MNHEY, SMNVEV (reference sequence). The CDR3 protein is CASRRTGDGELFF. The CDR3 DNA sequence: TGTGCCAGCAGGCGAACAGGCGACGGGGAGCTGTTTTTT.

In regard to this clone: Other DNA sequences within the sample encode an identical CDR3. This chain's CDR3 is CASIQDMNTEAFF. The CDR3 nucleotides are TGTGCCAGCATACAGGACATGAACACTGAAGCTTTCTTT. The V gene is TRBV2, the J gene TRBJ1-1, with D possibly matching TRBD1 (5 bases). CDR3 length: 13 residues. The V gene lost 7 bases and the J gene lost 0 bases, with 9 bases spanning the gap. Germline loops: CDR1 SNHLY, CDR2 FYNNEI.

The CDR3 loop is CASSPAWTGNYEQYF. DNA for the CDR3: TGTGCCAGCAGTCCGGCCTGGACAGGCAACTACGAGCAGTACTTC. The genes are TRBV27 and TRBJ2-7, with TRBD1 matching over 7 bases. This CDR3 region has 15 residues. Trimming took 5 bases from V and 3 from J; bases not matched to a gene: 10. CDR1 is MNHEY and CDR2 is SMNVEV in the germline V gene (reference sequence).

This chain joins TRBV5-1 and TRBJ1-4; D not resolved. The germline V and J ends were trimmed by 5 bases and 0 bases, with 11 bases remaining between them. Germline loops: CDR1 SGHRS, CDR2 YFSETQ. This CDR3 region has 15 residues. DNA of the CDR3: TGCGCCAGCAGACCTATCGGGGCAACTAATGAAAAACTGTTTTTT. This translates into CASRPIGATNEKLFF.

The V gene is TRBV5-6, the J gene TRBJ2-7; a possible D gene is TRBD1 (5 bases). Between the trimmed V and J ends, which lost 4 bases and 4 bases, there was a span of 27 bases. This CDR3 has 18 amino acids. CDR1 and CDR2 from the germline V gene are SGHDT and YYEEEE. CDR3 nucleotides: TGTGCCAGCAGCCTCCGGCGGTCGGTAGAAGGGGCTTGGTACGAGCAGTACTTC. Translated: CASSLRRSVEGAWYEQYF.

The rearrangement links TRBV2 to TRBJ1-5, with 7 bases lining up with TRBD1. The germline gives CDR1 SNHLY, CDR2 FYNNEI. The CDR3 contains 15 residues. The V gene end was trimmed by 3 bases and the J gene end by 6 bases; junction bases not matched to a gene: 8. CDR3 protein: CASSEEGAGVQPQHF. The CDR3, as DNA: TGTGCCAGCAGTGAGGAGGGGGCAGGGGTTCAGCCCCAGCATTTT.

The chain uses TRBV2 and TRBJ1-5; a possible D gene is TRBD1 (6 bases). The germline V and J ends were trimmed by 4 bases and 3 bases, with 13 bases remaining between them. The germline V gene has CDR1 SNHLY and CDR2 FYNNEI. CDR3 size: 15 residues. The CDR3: CASSVAGELNQPQHF. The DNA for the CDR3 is TGTGCCAGCAGTGTTGCAGGGGAGCTCAATCAGCCCCAGCATTTT.

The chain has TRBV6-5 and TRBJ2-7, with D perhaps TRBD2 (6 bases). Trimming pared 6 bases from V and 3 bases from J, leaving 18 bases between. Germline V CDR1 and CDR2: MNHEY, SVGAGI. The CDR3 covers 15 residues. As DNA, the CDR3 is TGTGCCAGCAGCGACGGGACTCATTATCTCTACGAGCAGTACTTC. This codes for CASSDGTHYLYEQYF.

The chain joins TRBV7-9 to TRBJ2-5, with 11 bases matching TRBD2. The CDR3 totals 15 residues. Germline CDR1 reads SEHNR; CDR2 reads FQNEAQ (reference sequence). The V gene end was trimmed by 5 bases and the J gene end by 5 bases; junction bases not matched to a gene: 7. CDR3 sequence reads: CASSPTSGGWETQYF. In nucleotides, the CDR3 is TGTGCCAGCAGCCCAACTAGCGGGGGCTGGGAGACCCAGTACTTC. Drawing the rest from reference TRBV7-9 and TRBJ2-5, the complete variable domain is DTGVSQNPRHKITKRGQNVTFRCDPISEHNRLYWYRQTLGQGPEFLTYFQNEAQLEKSRLLSDRFSAERPKGSFSTLEIQRTEQGDSAMYLCASSPTSGGWETQYFGPGTRLLVL.

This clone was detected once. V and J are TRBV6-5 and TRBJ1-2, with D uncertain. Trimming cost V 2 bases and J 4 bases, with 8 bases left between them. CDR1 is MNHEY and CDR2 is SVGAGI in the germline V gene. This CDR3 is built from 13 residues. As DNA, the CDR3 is TGTGCCAGCAGTTACAGGGAGAGCTATGGCTACACCTTC. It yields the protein CASSYRESYGYTF.

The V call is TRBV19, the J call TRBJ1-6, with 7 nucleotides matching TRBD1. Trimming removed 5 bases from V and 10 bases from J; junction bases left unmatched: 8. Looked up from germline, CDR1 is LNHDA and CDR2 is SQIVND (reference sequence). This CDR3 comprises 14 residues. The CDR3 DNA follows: TGTGCCAGTAGTGCAAGGGACAGAACATCACCCCTCCACTTT. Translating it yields CASSARDRTSPLHF. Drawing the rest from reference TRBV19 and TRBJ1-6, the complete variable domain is DGGITQSPKYLFRKEGQNVTLSCEQNLNHDAMYWYRQDPGQGLRLIYYSQIVNDFQKGDIAEGYSVSREKKESFPLTVTSAQKNPTAFYLCASSARDRTSPLHFGNGTRLTVT.

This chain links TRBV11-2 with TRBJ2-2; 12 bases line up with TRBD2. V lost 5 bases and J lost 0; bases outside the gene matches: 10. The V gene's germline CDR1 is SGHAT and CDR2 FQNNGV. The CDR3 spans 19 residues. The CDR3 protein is CASSPRVLAGGPNTGELFF. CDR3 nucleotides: TGTGCCAGCAGCCCTAGGGTGCTAGCGGGAGGGCCGAACACCGGGGAGCTGTTTTTT.

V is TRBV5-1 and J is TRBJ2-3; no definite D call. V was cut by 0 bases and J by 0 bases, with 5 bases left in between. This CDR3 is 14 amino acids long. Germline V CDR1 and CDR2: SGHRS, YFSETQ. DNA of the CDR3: TGCGCCAGCAGCTTGGAGCGTAGCACAGATACGCAGTATTTT. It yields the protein CASSLERSTDTQYF.

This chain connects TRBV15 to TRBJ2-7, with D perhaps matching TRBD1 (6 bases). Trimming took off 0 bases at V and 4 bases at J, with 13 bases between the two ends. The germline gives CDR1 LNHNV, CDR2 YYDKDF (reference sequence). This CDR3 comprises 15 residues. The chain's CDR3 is CATSREGRGLYEQYF. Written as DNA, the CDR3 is TGTGCCACCAGCAGAGAGGGCAGGGGCCTATACGAGCAGTACTTC.

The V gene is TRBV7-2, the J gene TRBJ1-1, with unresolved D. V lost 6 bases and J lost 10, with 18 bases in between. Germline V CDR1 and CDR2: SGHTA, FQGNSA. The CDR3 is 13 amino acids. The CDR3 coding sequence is TGTGCCAGCAGTCCGGTGGGCAGTCTTCGAGCTTTCTTT. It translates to CASSPVGSLRAFF.

CDR3 sequence: CASSLMMTSGTSEQYF. CDR3 in DNA: TGTGCCAGCAGTTTAATGATGACTAGCGGGACGAGCGAGCAGTACTTC. The chain uses TRBV27 and TRBJ2-7; TRBD2 aligns across 11 bases. The ends lost 2 bases at V and 6 bases at J; junction bases unmatched: 9. From germline, CDR1 is MNHEY and CDR2 SMNVEV (reference sequence). The length of the CDR3 is 16 residues.

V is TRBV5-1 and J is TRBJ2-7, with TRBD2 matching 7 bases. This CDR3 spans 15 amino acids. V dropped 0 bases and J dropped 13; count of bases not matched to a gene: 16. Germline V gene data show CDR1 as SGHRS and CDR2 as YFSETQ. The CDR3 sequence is CASSLALAGATQLYF. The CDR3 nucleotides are TGCGCCAGCAGCTTGGCTTTAGCGGGTGCCACACAGTTATACTTC.

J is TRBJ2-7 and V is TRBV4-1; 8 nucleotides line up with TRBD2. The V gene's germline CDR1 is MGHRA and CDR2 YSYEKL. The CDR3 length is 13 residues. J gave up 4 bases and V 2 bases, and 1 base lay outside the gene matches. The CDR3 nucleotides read TGCGCCAGCAGCCAACCGGGGGGGTACGAGCAGTACTTC. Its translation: CASSQPGGYEQYF.

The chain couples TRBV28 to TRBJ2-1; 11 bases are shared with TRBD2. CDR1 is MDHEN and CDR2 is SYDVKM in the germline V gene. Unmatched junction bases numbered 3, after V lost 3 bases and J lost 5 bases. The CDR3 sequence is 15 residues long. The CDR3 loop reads CASSFLAGGDNEQFF. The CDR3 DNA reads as TGTGCCAGCAGTTTCCTAGCGGGGGGCGACAATGAGCAGTTCTTC. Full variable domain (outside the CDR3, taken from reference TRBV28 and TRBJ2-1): DVKVTQSSRYLVKRTGEKVFLECVQDMDHENMFWYRQDPGLGLRLIYFSYDVKMKEKGDIPEGYSVSREKKERFSLILESASTNQTSMYLCASSFLAGGDNEQFFGPGTRLTVL.

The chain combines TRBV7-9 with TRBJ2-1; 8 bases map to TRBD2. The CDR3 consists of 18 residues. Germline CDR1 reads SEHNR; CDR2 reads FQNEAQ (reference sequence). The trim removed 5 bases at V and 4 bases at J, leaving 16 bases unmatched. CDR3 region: CASSAILGLEREYNEQFF. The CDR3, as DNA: TGTGCCAGCAGCGCTATATTGGGGCTCGAGCGGGAGTACAATGAGCAGTTCTTC.

CDR3 protein: CASSLLTQGREKLFF. The DNA of the CDR3 is TGTGCCAGCAGCTTGCTGACACAGGGTAGGGAAAAACTGTTTTTT. This chain uses TRBV5-5 with TRBJ1-4, with D tentatively TRBD1 (6 bases). Germline V gene data show CDR1 as SGHKS and CDR2 as YYEKEE (reference sequence). This CDR3 comprises 15 residues. Trimming removed 1 base at V and 8 bases at J, with 15 bases between.

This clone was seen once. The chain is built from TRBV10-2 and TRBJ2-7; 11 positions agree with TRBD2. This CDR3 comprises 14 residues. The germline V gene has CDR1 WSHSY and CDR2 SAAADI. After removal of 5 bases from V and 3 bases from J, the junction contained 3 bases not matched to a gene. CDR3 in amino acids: CASSHGTSGYEQYF. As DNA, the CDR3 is TGCGCCAGCAGTCACGGGACTAGCGGCTACGAGCAGTACTTC.